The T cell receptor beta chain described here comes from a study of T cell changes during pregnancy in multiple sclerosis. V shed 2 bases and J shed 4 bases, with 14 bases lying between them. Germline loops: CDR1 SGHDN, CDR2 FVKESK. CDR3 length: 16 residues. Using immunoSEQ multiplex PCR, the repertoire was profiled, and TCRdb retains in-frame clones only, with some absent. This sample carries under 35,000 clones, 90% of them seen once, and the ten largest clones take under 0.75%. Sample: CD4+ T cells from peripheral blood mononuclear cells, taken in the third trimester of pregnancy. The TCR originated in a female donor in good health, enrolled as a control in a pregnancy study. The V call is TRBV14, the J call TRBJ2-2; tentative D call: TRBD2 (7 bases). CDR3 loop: CASSQTRGASTGELFF. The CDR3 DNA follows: TGTGCCAGCAGCCAAACCCGGGGGGCATCCACCGGGGAGCTGTTTTTT.